The clone carrying this TCR beta chain was recorded a few times. The data derive from a study of human T cells and chemical hapten exposure. In the study overall: Alopecia areata, totalis or universalis was found in mostly female patients.

Time point reported: patch test 3, about 24 weeks after DPC sensitization. Regarding treatment: therapeutic diphenylcyclopropenone sensitization with weekly scalp DPC. Alopecia patients, 18 to 70 years old and DPC-suitable, served as donors. CDR3 size: 13 residues. Trimming removed 7 bases from V and 7 bases from J; junction bases left unmatched: 9. Germline CDR1 reads SQVTM; CDR2 reads ANQGSEA. TCRdb recomputed calls from the RACE reads with MiXCR, one row per CDR3 protein. The sample holds 50,000 to 75,000 distinct CDR3 sequences, roughly 11% seen once. J is TRBJ2-2 and V is TRBV29-1, with 7 bases fitting TRBD1. Sequencing was performed on whole blood, taken in connection with sensitization to the hapten diphenylcyclopropenone (DPC). The origin of this receptor is a woman aged 25-40 years with alopecia areata. Some clones in this sample may be carry-over from other donors' samples. The CDR3 reads CSANKQGNGELFF. The DNA of the CDR3 is TGCAGCGCGAATAAACAGGGGAACGGGGAGCTGTTTTTT.